The sequence of this TCR beta chain was determined in a study of CD8+CD57+ T cells in acquired aplastic anemia. V was pared by 1 base and J by 3 bases, with 7 bases between. Germline V CDR1 and CDR2: MNHNS, SASEGT. The CDR3 is 13 residues long. Genomic DNA served as template for TCR beta VDJ and CDR3 profiling. TCRdb redid the calling of the reads with MiXCR, one entry per CDR3 protein. Of about 240,000 distinct CDR3 sequences in the sample, more than 45% were seen once. Whoever was chosen for sequencing had shown CD8+CD57+ cell expansion by flow cytometry. This clonotype was counted at least ten times.

The TCR originated in a human donor with aplastic anemia. The sample comprised sorted CD4+, CD8+, or CD8+CD57+ T cells (not recorded which) from PBMCs. The chain couples TRBV6-1 to TRBJ2-7, with no clear D. This CDR3 reads CASSEGQFYEQYF. For the CDR3, the DNA is TGTGCCAGCAGTGAAGGCCAGTTCTACGAGCAGTACTTC.